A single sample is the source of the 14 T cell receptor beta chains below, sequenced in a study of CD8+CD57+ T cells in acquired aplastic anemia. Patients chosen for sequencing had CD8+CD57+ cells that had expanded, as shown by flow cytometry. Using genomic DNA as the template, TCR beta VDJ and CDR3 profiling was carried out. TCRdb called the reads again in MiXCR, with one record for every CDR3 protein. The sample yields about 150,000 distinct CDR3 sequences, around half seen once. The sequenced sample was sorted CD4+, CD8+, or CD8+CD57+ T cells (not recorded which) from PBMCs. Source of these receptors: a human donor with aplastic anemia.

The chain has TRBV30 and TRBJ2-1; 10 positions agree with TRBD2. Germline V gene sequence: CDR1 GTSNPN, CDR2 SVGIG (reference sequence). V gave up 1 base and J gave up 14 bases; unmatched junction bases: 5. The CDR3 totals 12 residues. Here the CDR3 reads CAWSDPGLAEFF. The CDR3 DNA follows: TGTGCCTGGAGTGATCCTGGACTAGCGGAGTTCTTC.

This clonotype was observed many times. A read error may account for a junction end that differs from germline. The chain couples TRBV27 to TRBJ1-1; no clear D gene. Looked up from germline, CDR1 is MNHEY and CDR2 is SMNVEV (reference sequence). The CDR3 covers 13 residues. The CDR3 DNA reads TGTGCCAGCAGCTTATCCATGAACACTGAAGCTTTCTTT. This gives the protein CASSLSMNTEAFF.

In DNA, the CDR3 is TGCGCCAGCAGTGAGTCGATAGTTCTTGCGGGAGGAAGGCTAGCCAAAAACATTCAGTACTTC. This codes for CASSESIVLAGGRLAKNIQYF. The rearrangement uses TRBV10-1 and TRBJ2-4; 8 nucleotides agree with TRBD2. J lost 0 bases, V lost 0 bases, and 16 bases had no gene match. Germline V gene lookup returns CDR1 WNHNN and CDR2 SYGVQD (reference sequence). The CDR3 covers 21 residues.

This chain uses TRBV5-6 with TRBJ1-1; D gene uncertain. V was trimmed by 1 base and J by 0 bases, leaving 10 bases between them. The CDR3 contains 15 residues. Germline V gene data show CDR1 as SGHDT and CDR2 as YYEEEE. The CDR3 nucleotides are TGTGCCAGCAGCTTGCCGAGGTCTGTGAACACTGAAGCTTTCTTT. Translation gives CASSLPRSVNTEAFF.

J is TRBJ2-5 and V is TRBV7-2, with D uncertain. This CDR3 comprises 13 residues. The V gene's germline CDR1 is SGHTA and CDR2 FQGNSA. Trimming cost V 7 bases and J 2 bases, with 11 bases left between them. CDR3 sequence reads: CASTPARQETQYF. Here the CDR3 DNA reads TGTGCCAGCACCCCAGCAAGGCAAGAGACCCAGTACTTC.

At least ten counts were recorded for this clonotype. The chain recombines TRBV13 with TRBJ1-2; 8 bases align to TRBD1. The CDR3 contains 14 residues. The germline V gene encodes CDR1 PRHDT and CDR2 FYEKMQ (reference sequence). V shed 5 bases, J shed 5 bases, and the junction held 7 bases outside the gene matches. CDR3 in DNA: TGTGCCAGCAGCATCACAGGGGGAGCTTATGGCTACACCTTC. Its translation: CASSITGGAYGYTF. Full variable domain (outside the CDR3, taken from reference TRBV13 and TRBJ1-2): AAGVIQSPRHLIKEKRETATLKCYPIPRHDTVYWYQQGPGQDPQFLISFYEKMQSDKGSIPDRFSAQQFSDYHSELNMSSLELGDSALYFCASSITGGAYGYTFGSGTRLTVV.

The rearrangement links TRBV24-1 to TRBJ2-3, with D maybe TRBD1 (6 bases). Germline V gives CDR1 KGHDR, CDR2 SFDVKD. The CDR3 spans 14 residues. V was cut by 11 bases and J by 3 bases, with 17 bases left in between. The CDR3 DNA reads TGTGCCAGCAAAGGACAGACATCAACAGATACGCAGTATTTT. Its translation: CASKGQTSTDTQYF.

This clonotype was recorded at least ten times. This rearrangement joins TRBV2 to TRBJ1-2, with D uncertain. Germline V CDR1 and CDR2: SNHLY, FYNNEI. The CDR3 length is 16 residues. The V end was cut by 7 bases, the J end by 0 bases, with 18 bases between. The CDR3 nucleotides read TGTGCCAGCACCGCTAGGTCCGACGGATCTAACTATGGCTACACCTTC. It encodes CASTARSDGSNYGYTF.

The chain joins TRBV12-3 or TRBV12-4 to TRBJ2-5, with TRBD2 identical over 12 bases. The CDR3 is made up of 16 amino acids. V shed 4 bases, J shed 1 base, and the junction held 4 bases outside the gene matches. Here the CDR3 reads CASSSVTSGSQETQYF. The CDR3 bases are TGTGCCAGCAGTTCAGTGACTAGCGGGAGCCAAGAGACCCAGTACTTC.

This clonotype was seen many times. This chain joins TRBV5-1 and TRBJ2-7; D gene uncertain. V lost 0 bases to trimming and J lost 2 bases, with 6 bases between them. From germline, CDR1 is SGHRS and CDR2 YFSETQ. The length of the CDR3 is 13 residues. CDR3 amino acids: CASSLDSAYEQYF. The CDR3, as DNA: TGCGCCAGCAGCTTGGACAGCGCCTACGAGCAGTACTTC.

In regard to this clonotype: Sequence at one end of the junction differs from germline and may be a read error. This CDR3 reads CASGLQGSETQYF. CDR3 nucleotides: TGTGCCAGCGGCTTACAGGGCTCAGAGACCCAGTACTTC. The V call is TRBV7-2, the J call TRBJ2-5; D might be TRBD1 (6 bases). CDR3 length equals 13 residues. CDR1 is SGHTA, CDR2 FQGNSA, per germline.

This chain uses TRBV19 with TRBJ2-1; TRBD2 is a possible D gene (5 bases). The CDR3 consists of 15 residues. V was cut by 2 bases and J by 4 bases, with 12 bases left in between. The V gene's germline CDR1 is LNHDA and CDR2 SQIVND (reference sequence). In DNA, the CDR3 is TGTGCCAGTAGTATATCGAGTAGCGCGTACAATGAGCAGTTCTTC. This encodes CASSISSSAYNEQFF.

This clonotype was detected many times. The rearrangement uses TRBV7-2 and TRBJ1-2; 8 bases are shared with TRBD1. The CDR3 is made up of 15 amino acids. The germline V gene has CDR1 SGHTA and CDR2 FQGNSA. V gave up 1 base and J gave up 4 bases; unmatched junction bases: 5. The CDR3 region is CASSLGDRTFYGYTF. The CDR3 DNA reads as TGTGCCAGCAGCTTAGGGGACAGGACCTTCTATGGCTACACCTTC.

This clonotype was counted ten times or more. CDR3 DNA sequence: TGCAGTGCTTTGACAAACCCCCGGACTAGTTCTAAATTCGAGCAGTACTTC. Its protein product is CSALTNPRTSSKFEQYF. V is TRBV20-1 and J is TRBJ2-7, with 7 bases identical to TRBD2. The V gene's germline CDR1 is DFQATT and CDR2 SNEGSKA (reference sequence). The V gene end was trimmed by 5 bases and the J gene end by 6 bases; junction bases not matched to a gene: 22. The CDR3 is 17 amino acids.